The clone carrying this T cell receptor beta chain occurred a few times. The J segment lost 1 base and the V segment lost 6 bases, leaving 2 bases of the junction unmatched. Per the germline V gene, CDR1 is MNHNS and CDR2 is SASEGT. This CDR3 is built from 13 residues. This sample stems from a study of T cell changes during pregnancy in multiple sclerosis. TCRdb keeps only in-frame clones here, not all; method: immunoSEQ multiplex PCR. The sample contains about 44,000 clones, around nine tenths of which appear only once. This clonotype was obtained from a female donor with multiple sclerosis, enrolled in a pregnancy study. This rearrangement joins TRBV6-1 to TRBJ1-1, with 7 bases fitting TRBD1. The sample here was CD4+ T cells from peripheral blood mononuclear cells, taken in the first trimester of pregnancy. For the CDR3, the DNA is TGTGCCAGCAGGAGACAGGGGAACACTGAAGCTTTCTTT. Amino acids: CASRRQGNTEAFF.